The clone carrying this TCR beta chain occurred once. Everyone who took part was roughly 18 to 89 years old, and they came from about two dozen US areas. Recovery among Cohort 3 donors was established by two negative PCRs, clearance, or symptom resolution. These data belong to a study of blood T cell repertoires in COVID-19. Overall study context: Sample material is recorded as cDNA or gDNA derived from T cells, B-cell-depleted T cells, or PBMCs.

In the original processing: The authors estimated nucleated cell counts from reference gene primer amplification. Data came from immunoSEQ multiplex PCR; TCRdb stores just in-frame clones and leaves some out. V and J calls and clone size follow that table, whereas D and trimming were derived from the DNA. This sample has 200,000 or so clones, with roughly four fifths found just once. Germline-derived CDR1 and CDR2 are SGHRS and YFSETQ. CDR3 length equals 16 residues. Germline trimming cut 0 bases from V and 0 bases from J; bases unmatched to any gene: 1. The rearrangement links TRBV5-1 to TRBJ1-5; 9 bases fit TRBD1. Sequencing was done on a sample of PBMCs or T cells enriched from blood (not recorded which). The receptor's source is a man aged 55 to 70 who had recovered from COVID-19. The chain's CDR3 is CASSLGTGDSNQPQHF. The CDR3 nucleotides read TGCGCCAGCAGCTTGGGGACAGGGGATAGCAATCAGCCCCAGCATTTT.